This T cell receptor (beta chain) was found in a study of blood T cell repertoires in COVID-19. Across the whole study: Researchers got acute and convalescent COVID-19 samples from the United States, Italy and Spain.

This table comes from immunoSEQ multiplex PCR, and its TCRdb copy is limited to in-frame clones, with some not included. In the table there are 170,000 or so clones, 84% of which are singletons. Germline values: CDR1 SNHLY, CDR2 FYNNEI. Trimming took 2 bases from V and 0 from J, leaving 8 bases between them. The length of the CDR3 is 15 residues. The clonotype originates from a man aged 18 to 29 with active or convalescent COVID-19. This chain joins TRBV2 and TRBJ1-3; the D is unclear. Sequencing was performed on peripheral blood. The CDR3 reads CASSEPSDSGNTIYF. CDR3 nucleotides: TGTGCCAGCAGTGAACCGAGTGACTCTGGAAACACCATATATTTT.